The text below deals with one T cell receptor beta chain. The data were obtained in a study of T-cell memory formation after mild COVID-19. The CDR3 consists of 15 residues. Germline V lookup: CDR1 LGHNA, CDR2 YNFKEQ. J was trimmed by 1 base and V by 4 bases; bases with no gene match: 6. TCRdb recomputed calls from the 5' RACE reads with MiXCR, one row per CDR3 protein. This table has about half a million distinct CDR3 sequences, around a sixth appearing once. V is TRBV4-2 and J is TRBJ1-2, with 7 bases lining up with TRBD1. The TCR sequence derives from an adult woman who had mild COVID-19 (a few samples of this study predate the infection). Cell type and time point are not known. Source material: PBMCs or a T cell subset sorted from them (not recorded which). CDR3 in amino acids: CASSPTRQGNYGYTF. CDR3 coding DNA: TGTGCCAGCAGCCCCACCCGACAGGGTAACTATGGCTACACCTTC.